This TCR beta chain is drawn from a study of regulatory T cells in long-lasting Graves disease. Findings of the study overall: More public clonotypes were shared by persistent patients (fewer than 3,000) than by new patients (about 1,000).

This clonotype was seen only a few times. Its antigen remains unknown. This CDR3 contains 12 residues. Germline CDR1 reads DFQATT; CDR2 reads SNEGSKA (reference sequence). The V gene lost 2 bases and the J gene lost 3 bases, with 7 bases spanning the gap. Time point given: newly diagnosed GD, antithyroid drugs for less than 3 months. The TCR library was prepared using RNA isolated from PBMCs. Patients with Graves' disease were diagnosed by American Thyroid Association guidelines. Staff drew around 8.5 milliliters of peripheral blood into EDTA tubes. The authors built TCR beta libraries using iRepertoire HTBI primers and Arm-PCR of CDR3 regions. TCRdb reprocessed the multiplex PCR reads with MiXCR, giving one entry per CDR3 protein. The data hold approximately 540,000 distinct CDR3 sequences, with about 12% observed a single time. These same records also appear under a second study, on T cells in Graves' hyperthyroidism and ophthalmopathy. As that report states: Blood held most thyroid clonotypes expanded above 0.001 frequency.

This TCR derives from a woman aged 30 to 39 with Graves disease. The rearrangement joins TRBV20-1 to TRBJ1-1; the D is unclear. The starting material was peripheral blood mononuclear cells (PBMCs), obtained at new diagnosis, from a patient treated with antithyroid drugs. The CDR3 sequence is CSARKRDTEAFF. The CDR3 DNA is TGCAGTGCTAGAAAACGTGACACTGAAGCTTTCTTT.